The table lists the clone carrying this TCR beta chain with a count of one. The data derive from a study of blood T cell repertoires in COVID-19. V was cut by 1 base and J by 6 bases, with 22 bases left in between. This CDR3 has 18 amino acids. Germline CDR1 reads PRHDT; CDR2 reads FYEKMQ (reference sequence). Generated by immunoSEQ multiplex PCR, the TCRdb table keeps only in-frame clones and is missing some. The sample contains under 500,000 clones, nearly 90% of which appear only once. The sequenced material came from PBMCs or T cells enriched from blood (not recorded which). The TCR sequence derives from a woman younger than 30 with acute COVID-19. This chain links TRBV13 with TRBJ1-5; perhaps TRBD1 as D (5 bases). CDR3 amino acids: CASSLVGGLGGLGQPQHF. For the CDR3, the DNA is TGTGCCAGCAGCTTAGTCGGCGGTCTCGGGGGGTTGGGTCAGCCCCAGCATTTT.